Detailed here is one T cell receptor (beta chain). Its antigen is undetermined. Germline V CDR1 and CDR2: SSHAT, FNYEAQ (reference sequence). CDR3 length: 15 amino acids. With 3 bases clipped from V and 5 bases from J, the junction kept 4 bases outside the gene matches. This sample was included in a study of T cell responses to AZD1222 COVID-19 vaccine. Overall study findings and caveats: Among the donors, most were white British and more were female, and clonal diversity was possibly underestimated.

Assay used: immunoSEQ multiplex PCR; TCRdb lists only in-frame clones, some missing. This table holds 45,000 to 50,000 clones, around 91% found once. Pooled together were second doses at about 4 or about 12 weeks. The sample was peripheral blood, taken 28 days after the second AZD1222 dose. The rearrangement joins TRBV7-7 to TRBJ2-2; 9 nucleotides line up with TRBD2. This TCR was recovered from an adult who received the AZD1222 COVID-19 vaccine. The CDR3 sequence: CASSFGAGGTGELFF. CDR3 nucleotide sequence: TGTGCCAGCAGCTTTGGAGCGGGGGGTACCGGGGAGCTGTTTTTT.